One TCR beta chain is described in this entry. This sample was taken from a study of CDR3 diversity in severe acne. CDR3 length equals 15 residues. Per germline, CDR1 MGHRA and CDR2 YSYEKL. V lost 1 base and J lost 1, with 10 bases in between. From the PCR reads, TCRdb called clonotypes with MiXCR, one entry per CDR3 protein. The sample holds fewer than 90,000 distinct CDR3 sequences, 45% to 55% seen once. The TCR was taken from a male donor in good health, without acne. The chain couples TRBV4-1 to TRBJ1-1; the D is unclear. What was sequenced was blood. The DNA of the CDR3 is TGCGCCAGCAGCCAAGTTTACCCCCAGAACACTGAAGCTTTCTTT. Translation: CASSQVYPQNTEAFF.